The text below deals with one T cell receptor beta chain. Its antigen is unidentified. This entry comes from a study of CD8 T cells in ankylosing spondylitis. This CDR3 comprises 17 residues. J lost 6 bases, V lost 1 base, and 11 bases had no gene match. Germline lookup yields CDR1 MGHRA and CDR2 YSYEKL. Study-wide results and caveats: Seven to nine highly homologous variants formed a TCR beta motif that appeared characteristic of ankylosing spondylitis blood. The study looked at matched synovial fluid samples from ankylosing spondylitis patients. Disease-linked clones were reported to be significantly enriched there.

TCRdb fed the 5' RACE reads into MiXCR, producing one record per CDR3 protein. The sample lists approximately 350,000 distinct CDR3 sequences, 20% occurring once. The sample taken for sequencing was blood, either unsorted or a sorted T cell fraction (not recorded which). This chain connects TRBV4-1 to TRBJ2-1; TRBD2 aligns across 8 bases. This receptor was identified in a male donor with ankylosing spondylitis or in good health (not recorded which). The CDR3 loop is CASSQGPGGAIGNEQFF. CDR3 nucleotides: TGCGCCAGCAGCCAAGGTCCCGGGGGGGCGATAGGCAATGAGCAGTTCTTC.